This T cell receptor (beta chain) was obtained from a study of T cells in AML relapse after transplant (dated by TCRdb to about 2019). Some background on the complete study: The remission controls were clinically matched patients who stayed in long-term complete remission and had follow-up of more than 3 years. The remission samples were bone marrow taken about 1 year after HSCT from patients who stayed in complete remission. In patients given allogeneic HSCT for myeloid malignancy, this retrospective study looked at bone marrow T cells, examining both their TCR repertoires and their inhibitory receptor expression. Findings and caveats that apply to the study as a whole: The TCR repertoire comparisons were based on very few samples, with only a few individuals in each group for unsorted bone marrow.

Trimming costs V 1 base and J 1 base, and their ends lie 4 bases apart. The CDR3, cysteine through phenylalanine, is 13 amino acids long. The retained sequence is limited to the CDR3, 39 bases, with the frame set at the first base. Library generation was performed with PCR. Instead of multiplex PCR, a modified RACE PCR protocol was used to amplify TCR alpha and beta chains from RNA. Libraries were sequenced on an Illumina MiSeq, and raw reads were demultiplexed according to sample-specific barcode combinations. As for how the authors treated the data: TCR clonotypes were identified from the sequencing reads using MiXCR software. TCRdb reran the public reads through fastp at Q25 and MiXCR, keeping productive beta chains. Every entry covers one CDR3 protein and lists the most common genes and DNA from its rows. The authors' filters were not applied to this entry. The sample yields fewer than 4,500 distinct CDR3 sequences; about 10% were counted once. The ten largest account for 32% of the sample.

Judged by its sample share, this clonotype qualifies as medium-sized (0.01 to 0.1%). Its antigen is still unknown. Base qualities are not at hand, and no much larger clone is one base apart. Sequencing used bone marrow, either the whole sample or a sorted T cell fraction (not recorded which), obtained in complete remission. Recombination joined TRBV12-3 or TRBV12-4 with TRBJ1-1, with the D gene too uncertain to name. This clonotype originated in a human donor who had a stem cell transplant for acute myeloid leukemia. Where a transplant has occurred, the graft donor may have supplied some of the T cells. The CDR3 region: CASSLGQNTEAFF. The DNA reads as follows: TGTGCCAGCAGTTTAGGGCAGAACACTGAAGCTTTCTTT.